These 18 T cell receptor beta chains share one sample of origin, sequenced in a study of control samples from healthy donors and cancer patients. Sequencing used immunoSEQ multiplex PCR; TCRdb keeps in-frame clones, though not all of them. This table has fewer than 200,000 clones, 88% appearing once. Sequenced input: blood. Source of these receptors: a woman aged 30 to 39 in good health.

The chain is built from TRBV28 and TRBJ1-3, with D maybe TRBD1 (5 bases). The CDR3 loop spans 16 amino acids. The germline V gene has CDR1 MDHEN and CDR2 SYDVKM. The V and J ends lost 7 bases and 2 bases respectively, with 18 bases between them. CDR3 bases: TGTGCCAGCATCCCGGCGGCAGGGCCGACTGGAAACACCATATATTTT. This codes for CASIPAAGPTGNTIYF. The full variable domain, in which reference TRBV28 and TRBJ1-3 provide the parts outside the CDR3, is DVKVTQSSRYLVKRTGEKVFLECVQDMDHENMFWYRQDPGLGLRLIYFSYDVKMKEKGDIPEGYSVSREKKERFSLILESASTNQTSMYLCASIPAAGPTGNTIYFGEGSWLTVV.

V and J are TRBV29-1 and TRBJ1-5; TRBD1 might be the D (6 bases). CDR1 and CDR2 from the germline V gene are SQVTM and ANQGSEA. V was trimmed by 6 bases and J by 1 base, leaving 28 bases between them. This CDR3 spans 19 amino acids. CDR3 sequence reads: CSVQLGGAGAGSSNQPQHF. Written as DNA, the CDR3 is TGCAGCGTCCAACTAGGCGGGGCAGGGGCAGGTTCGAGCAATCAGCCCCAGCATTTT.

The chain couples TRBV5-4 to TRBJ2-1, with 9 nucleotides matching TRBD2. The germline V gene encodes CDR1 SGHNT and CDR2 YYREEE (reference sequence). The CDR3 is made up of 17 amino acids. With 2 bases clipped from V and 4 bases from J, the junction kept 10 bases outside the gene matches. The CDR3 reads CASSLEGGRARYNEQFF. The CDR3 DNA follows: TGTGCCAGCAGCTTAGAGGGCGGGAGGGCCAGGTACAATGAGCAGTTCTTC.

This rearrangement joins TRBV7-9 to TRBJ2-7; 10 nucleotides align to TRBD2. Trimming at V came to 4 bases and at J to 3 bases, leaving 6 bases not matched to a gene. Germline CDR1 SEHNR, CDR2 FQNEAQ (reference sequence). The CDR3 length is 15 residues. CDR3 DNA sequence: TGTGCCAGCAGCTCTTCCGGGACTAGCGTCTACGAGCAGTACTTC. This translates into CASSSSGTSVYEQYF.

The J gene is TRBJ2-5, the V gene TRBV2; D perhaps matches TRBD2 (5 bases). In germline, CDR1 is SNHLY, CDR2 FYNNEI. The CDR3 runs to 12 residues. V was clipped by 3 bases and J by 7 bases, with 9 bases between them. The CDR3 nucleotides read TGTGCCAGCAGTGAGACCCGGGGGACCCAGTACTTC. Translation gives CASSETRGTQYF.

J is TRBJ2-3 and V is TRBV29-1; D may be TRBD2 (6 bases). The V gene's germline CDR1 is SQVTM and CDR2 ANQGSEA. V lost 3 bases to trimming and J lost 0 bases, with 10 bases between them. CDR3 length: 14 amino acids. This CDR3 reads CSVDGRASTDTQYF. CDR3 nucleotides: TGCAGCGTTGACGGGAGAGCTAGCACAGATACGCAGTATTTT.

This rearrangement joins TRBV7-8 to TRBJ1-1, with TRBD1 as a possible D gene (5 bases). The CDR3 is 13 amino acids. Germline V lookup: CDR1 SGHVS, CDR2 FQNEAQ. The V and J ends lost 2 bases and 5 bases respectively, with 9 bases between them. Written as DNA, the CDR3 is TGTGCCAGCAGCTTAAAAGAGGGGACTGAAGCTTTCTTT. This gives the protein CASSLKEGTEAFF.

CDR3 coding DNA: TGTGCCAGCAGCTTGGCGGACAGGAGTAACCACGAGCAGTACTTC. Its protein product is CASSLADRSNHEQYF. V gene TRBV7-6 combines with J gene TRBJ2-7; 7 bases align to TRBD1. Unmatched junction bases numbered 10, after V lost 3 bases and J lost 5 bases. Germline values: CDR1 SGHVS, CDR2 FNYEAQ. The CDR3 contains 15 residues.

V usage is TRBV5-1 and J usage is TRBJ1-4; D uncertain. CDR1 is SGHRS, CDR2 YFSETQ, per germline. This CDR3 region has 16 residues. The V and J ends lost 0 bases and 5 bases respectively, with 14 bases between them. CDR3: CASSLAPASQNEKLFF. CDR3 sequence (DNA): TGCGCCAGCAGCTTGGCCCCGGCCAGCCAGAATGAAAAACTGTTTTTT. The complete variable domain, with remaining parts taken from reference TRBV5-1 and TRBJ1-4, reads KAGVTQTPRYLIKTRGQQVTLSCSPISGHRSVSWYQQTPGQGLQFLFEYFSETQRNKGNFPGRFSGRQFSNSRSEMNVSTLELGDSALYLCASSLAPASQNEKLFFGSGTQLSVL.

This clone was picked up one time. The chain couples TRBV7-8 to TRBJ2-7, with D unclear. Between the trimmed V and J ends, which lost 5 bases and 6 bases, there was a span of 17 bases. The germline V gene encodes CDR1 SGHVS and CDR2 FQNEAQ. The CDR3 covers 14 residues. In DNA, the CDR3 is TGTGCCAGCAGCCCCCACTTTTTGCTTGTCGAGCAGTACTTC. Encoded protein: CASSPHFLLVEQYF.

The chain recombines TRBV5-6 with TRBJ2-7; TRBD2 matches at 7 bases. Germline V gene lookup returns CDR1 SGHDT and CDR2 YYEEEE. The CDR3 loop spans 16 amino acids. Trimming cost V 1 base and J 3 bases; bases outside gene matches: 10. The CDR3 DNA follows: TGTGCCAGCAGCTTGTTTTCTGGGGGAGGGGTCTACGAGCAGTACTTC. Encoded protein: CASSLFSGGGVYEQYF.

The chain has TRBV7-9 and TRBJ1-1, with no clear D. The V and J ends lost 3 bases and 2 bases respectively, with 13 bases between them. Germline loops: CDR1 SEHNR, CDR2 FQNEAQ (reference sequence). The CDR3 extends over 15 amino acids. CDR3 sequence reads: CASSFRQTSNTEAFF. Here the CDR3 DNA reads TGTGCCAGCAGCTTCCGGCAGACCTCAAACACTGAAGCTTTCTTT.

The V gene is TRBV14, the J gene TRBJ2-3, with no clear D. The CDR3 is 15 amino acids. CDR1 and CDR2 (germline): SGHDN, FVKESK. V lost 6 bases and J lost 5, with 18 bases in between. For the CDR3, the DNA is TGTGCCAGCAGTGGTGGGGTGTCATCAGGAGATACGCAGTATTTT. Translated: CASSGGVSSGDTQYF. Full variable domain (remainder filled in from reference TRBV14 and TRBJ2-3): EAGVTQFPSHSVIEKGQTVTLRCDPISGHDNLYWYRRVMGKEIKFLLHFVKESKQDESGMPNNRFLAERTGGTYSTLKVQPAELEDSGVYFCASSGGVSSGDTQYFGPGTRLTVL.

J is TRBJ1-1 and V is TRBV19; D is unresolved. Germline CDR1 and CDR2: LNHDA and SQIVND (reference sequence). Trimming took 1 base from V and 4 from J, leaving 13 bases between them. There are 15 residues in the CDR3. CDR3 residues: CASSIGGFFGTEAFF. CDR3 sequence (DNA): TGTGCCAGTAGTATAGGCGGGTTCTTTGGCACTGAAGCTTTCTTT. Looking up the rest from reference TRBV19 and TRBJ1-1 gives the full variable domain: DGGITQSPKYLFRKEGQNVTLSCEQNLNHDAMYWYRQDPGQGLRLIYYSQIVNDFQKGDIAEGYSVSREKKESFPLTVTSAQKNPTAFYLCASSIGGFFGTEAFFGQGTRLTVV.

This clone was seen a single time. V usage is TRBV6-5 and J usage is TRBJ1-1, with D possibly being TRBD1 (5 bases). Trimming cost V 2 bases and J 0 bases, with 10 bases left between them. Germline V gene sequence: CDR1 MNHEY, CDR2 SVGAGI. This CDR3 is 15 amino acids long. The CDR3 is CASSYGGEMNTEAFF. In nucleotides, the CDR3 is TGTGCCAGCAGTTACGGGGGGGAAATGAACACTGAAGCTTTCTTT.

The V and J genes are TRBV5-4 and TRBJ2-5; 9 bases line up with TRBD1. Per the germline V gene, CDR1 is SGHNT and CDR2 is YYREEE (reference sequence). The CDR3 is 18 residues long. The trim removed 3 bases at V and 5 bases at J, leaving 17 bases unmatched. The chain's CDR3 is CASSWTPTGGATSETQYF. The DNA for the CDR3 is TGTGCCAGCAGCTGGACGCCGACAGGGGGTGCCACGTCGGAGACCCAGTACTTC.

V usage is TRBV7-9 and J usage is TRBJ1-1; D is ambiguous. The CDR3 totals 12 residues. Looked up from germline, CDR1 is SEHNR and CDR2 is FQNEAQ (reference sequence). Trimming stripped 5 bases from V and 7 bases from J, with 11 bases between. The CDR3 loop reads CASSLVVGEAFF. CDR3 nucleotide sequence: TGTGCCAGCAGCCTCGTAGTTGGTGAAGCTTTCTTT.

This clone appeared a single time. The CDR3 sequence: CASSYSMGRTRGEQFF. The DNA for the CDR3 is TGTGCCAGCAGTTACTCGATGGGGCGAACTAGAGGTGAGCAGTTCTTC. V gene TRBV6-5 combines with J gene TRBJ2-1; D may match TRBD1 or TRBD2 (5 bases each). Germline-derived CDR1 and CDR2 are MNHEY and SVGAGI. The V and J ends lost 0 bases and 9 bases respectively, with 18 bases between them. This CDR3 contains 16 residues.